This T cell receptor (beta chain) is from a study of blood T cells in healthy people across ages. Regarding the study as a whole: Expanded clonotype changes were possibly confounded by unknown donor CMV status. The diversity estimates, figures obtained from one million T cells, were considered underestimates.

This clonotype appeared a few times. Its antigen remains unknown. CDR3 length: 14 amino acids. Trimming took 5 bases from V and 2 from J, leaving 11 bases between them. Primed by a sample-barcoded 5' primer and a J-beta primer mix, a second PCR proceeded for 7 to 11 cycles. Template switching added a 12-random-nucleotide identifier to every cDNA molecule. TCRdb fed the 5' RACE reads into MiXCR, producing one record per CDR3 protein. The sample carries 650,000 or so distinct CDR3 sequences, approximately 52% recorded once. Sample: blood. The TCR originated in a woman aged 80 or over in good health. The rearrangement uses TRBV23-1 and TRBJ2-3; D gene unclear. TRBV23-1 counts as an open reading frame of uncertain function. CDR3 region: CASSGPRNTDTQYF. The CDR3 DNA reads TGCGCCAGCAGTGGACCGCGGAACACAGATACGCAGTATTTT.